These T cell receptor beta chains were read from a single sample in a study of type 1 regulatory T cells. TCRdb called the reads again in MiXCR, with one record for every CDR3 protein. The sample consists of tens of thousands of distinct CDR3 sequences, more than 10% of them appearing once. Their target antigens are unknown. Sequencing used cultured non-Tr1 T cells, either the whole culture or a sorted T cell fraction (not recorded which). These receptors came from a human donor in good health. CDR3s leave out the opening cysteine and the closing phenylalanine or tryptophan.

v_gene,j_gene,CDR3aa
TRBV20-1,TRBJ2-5,SARAGLADTRETQY
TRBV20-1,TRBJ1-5,SARWEERRNQPQH
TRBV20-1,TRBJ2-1,SARDRAPWAAEQF
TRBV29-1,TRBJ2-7,SVEGVGGQGGEQY
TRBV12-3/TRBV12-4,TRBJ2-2,ASSPQGSAGELF
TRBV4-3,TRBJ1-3,ASSRDQGNTIY
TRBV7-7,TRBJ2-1,ASGTSGGNEQF
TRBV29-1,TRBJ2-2,SVRVGVTNTGELF
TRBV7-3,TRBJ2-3,ASSLKGRLAGASTDTQY
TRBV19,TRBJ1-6,ASPPVDRRSYNSPLH
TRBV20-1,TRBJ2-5,SALPGPPQRETQY
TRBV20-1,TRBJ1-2,SARAGQNYGYT
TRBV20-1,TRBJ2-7,SARPSGSVGSYEQY
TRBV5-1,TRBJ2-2,ASSRRDRHTGELF
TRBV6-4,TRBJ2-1,ASSARLAGVYNEQF
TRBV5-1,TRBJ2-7,ASSLATSGVVRGEQY
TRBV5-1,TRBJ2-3,ASRTPGQGLSGTQY
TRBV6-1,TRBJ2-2,ASSADRANTGELF
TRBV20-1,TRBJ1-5,RDDRQRNQPQH
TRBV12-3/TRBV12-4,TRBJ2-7,ASSSSGGTYEQY
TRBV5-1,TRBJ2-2,ASSPSNARTGELF
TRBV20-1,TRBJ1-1,SARDVGNGEAF
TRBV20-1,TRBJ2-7,SAVLAGVPYEQY
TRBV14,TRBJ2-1,ASSQVYGAGEQF
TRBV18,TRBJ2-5,ASSPTVYQETQY
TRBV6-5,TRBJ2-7,ASSYMIAPNQQY
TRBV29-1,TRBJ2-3,SVDPLGLNTDTQY
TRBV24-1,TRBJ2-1,ATSAATGLDNEQF
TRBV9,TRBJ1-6,ASSAGGGLGADNSPLH
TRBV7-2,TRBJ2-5,ASSFRLAATQETQY
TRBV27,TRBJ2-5,ATRRIETQY
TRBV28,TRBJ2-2,ASTLLQGKLF
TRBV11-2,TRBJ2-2,ASSLFAQGAGGELF
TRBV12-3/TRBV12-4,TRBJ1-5,ASSKPTGIGASNQPQH
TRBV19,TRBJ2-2,ASIPSGRVNTGELF
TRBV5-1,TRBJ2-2,ASSRRDGTGELF